A single sample is the source of the 21 T cell receptor beta chains below, sequenced in a study of T cell therapy after organ transplantation. No cognate antigen is known for these TCRs. Stated time point: 20-29 weeks after completion of therapy. Assay: immunoSEQ multiplex PCR; the TCRdb copy retains only in-frame clones and omits some. The table has over 20,000 clones, 84% seen once. The sequences come from CD8+ T cells from blood, collected after autologous CMV-specific T cell therapy. The source of these receptors is a human patient who had received a solid organ transplant and had CMV disease. Some T cells may have come from the graft donor.

The gene calls are TRBV11-2 and TRBJ2-4, with D tentatively TRBD2 (5 bases). Trimming shortened V by 0 bases and J by 0 bases, and 12 bases separated the two germline ends. There are 17 residues in the CDR3. CDR1 and CDR2 from the germline V gene are SGHAT and FQNNGV. CDR3 loop: CASSLDWVALAKNIQYF. CDR3 coding DNA: TGTGCCAGCAGCTTAGATTGGGTAGCGCTAGCCAAAAACATTCAGTACTTC.

The chain recombines TRBV4-3 with TRBJ2-7, with D unresolved. Trimming stripped 0 bases from V and 7 bases from J, with 10 bases between. This CDR3 region has 13 residues. Germline V gives CDR1 LGHNA, CDR2 YSLEER. CDR3 region: CASSQEPEREQYF. CDR3 nucleotide sequence: TGCGCCAGCAGCCAAGAGCCTGAAAGGGAGCAGTACTTC.

The chain uses TRBV5-4 and TRBJ1-1, with D perhaps matching TRBD1 (5 bases). The CDR3 is 15 amino acids. In germline, CDR1 is SGHNT, CDR2 YYREEE (reference sequence). V was trimmed by 0 bases and J by 4 bases, leaving 13 bases between them. CDR3 bases: TGTGCCAGCAGCTTGGGGCAACTAAGGGGCACTGAAGCTTTCTTT. This gives the protein CASSLGQLRGTEAFF.

The chain joins TRBV13 to TRBJ1-4; tentative D call: TRBD1 (6 bases). The CDR3 loop spans 14 amino acids. Germline V lookup: CDR1 PRHDT, CDR2 FYEKMQ (reference sequence). Trimming took off 2 bases at V and 3 bases at J, with 7 bases between the two ends. CDR3 amino acids: CASSLRGPNEKLFF. DNA for the CDR3: TGTGCCAGCAGCTTACGGGGGCCTAATGAAAAACTGTTTTTT.

The rearrangement links TRBV5-4 to TRBJ2-7, with D unclear. The CDR3 runs to 11 residues. V gave up 5 bases and J gave up 6 bases, with 9 bases separating them. The germline V gene has CDR1 SGHNT and CDR2 YYREEE (reference sequence). In DNA form, the CDR3 reads TGTGCCAGCAGAGCTGGGTTCGAGCAGTACTTC. This gives the protein CASRAGFEQYF.

The chain combines TRBV10-2 with TRBJ2-7; D perhaps matches TRBD2 (5 bases). CDR1 is WSHSY, CDR2 SAAADI, per germline. V gave up 2 bases and J gave up 2 bases, with 13 bases separating them. The CDR3 contains 15 residues. CDR3 sequence: CASSEPGNPAYEQYF. Here the CDR3 DNA reads TGCGCCAGCAGTGAGCCCGGGAACCCGGCCTACGAGCAGTACTTC.

The rearrangement joins TRBV9 to TRBJ1-2, with TRBD1 identical over 8 bases. V trimming: 2 bases; J trimming: 7 bases; junction bases outside the gene matches: 7. The germline gives CDR1 SGDLS, CDR2 YYNGEE. The CDR3 is made up of 14 amino acids. The CDR3 loop is CASSVQGTGGGYTF. For the CDR3, the DNA is TGTGCCAGCAGCGTGCAGGGGACAGGAGGTGGCTACACCTTC.

This chain connects TRBV7-9 to TRBJ2-7; D remains unclear. In germline, CDR1 is SEHNR, CDR2 FQNEAQ (reference sequence). This CDR3 has 11 amino acids. Trimming cost V 7 bases and J 3 bases, with 7 bases left between them. This chain's CDR3 is CASMAGYEQYF. The CDR3 DNA sequence: TGTGCCAGCATGGCCGGCTACGAGCAGTACTTC.

The J gene is TRBJ1-2, the V gene TRBV2; a possible D gene is TRBD1 (5 bases). V lost 4 bases to trimming and J lost 6 bases, with 15 bases between them. This CDR3 contains 14 residues. Germline V gene sequence: CDR1 SNHLY, CDR2 FYNNEI. As DNA, the CDR3 is TGTGCCAGCAGTGGGGGACCGCTCCAGGATGGCTACACCTTC. The encoded protein is CASSGGPLQDGYTF.

CDR3 sequence reads: CASSSPGLGQTQYF. CDR3 DNA: TGTGCCAGCAGCTCCCCGGGCCTGGGACAGACCCAGTACTTC. The V gene is TRBV11-2, the J gene TRBJ2-5; D might be TRBD1 or TRBD2, each matching 5 bases. The germline V gene encodes CDR1 SGHAT and CDR2 FQNNGV. This CDR3 spans 14 amino acids. Trimming shortened V by 4 bases and J by 6 bases, and 15 bases separated the two germline ends.

The chain combines TRBV7-3 with TRBJ1-6; D call uncertain. Germline-derived CDR1 and CDR2 are SGHTA and FQGTGA. This CDR3 is built from 16 residues. Trimming stripped 4 bases from V and 3 bases from J, with 13 bases between. The CDR3 DNA is TGTGCCAGCAGCTGGAGGTTAGTAGGCTATAATTCACCCCTCCACTTT. It encodes CASSWRLVGYNSPLHF.

This chain links TRBV6-5 with TRBJ2-7; maybe TRBD2 (7 bases). Germline V gene lookup returns CDR1 MNHEY and CDR2 SVGAGI. The CDR3 runs to 15 residues. Trimming left V 3 bases short and J 1 base short, with 13 bases between. In nucleotides, the CDR3 is TGTGCCAGCAGTTATGGGGGGGGCTTTTCCTACGAGCAGTACTTC. Translating it yields CASSYGGGFSYEQYF.

The V gene is TRBV5-6, the J gene TRBJ2-7; tentatively, D is TRBD2 (5 bases). The germline V and J ends were trimmed by 6 bases and 1 base, with 11 bases remaining between them. This CDR3 spans 13 amino acids. Germline CDR1 reads SGHDT; CDR2 reads YYEEEE. The CDR3, as DNA: TGTGCCAGCACCGAGGGATGGTCCTACGAGCAGTACTTC. This encodes CASTEGWSYEQYF. Complete variable domain (other parts from reference TRBV5-6 and TRBJ2-7): DAGVTQSPTHLIKTRGQQVTLRCSPKSGHDTVSWYQQALGQGPQFIFQYYEEEERQRGNFPDRFSGHQFPNYSSELNVNALLLGDSALYLCASTEGWSYEQYFGPGTRLTVT.

V gene TRBV27 combines with J gene TRBJ2-2; no definite D call. Trimming shortened V by 3 bases and J by 4 bases, and 9 bases separated the two germline ends. The CDR3 sequence is 14 residues long. CDR1 is MNHEY, CDR2 SMNVEV, per germline (reference sequence). CDR3 residues: CASSLGGFTGELFF. In DNA form, the CDR3 reads TGTGCCAGCAGTTTGGGCGGCTTCACCGGGGAGCTGTTTTTT.

The rearrangement links TRBV27 to TRBJ2-7, with TRBD2 identical over 7 bases. The J segment lost 1 base and the V segment lost 10 bases, leaving 19 bases of the junction unmatched. Per the germline V gene, CDR1 is MNHEY and CDR2 is SMNVEV (reference sequence). This CDR3 is 17 amino acids long. The CDR3 DNA reads as TGTGCCATAGAATGGGGGGGACGGCCCCTAGGGTCCTACGAGCAGTACTTC. Protein: CAIEWGGRPLGSYEQYF.

The chain carries TRBV2 and TRBJ2-1; 10 nucleotides line up with TRBD2. J lost 7 bases, V lost 11 bases, and 8 bases had no gene match. Germline values: CDR1 SNHLY, CDR2 FYNNEI. The CDR3 has 13 residues. As DNA, the CDR3 is TGTGCCTTCACTCCGACTAGCGGGAATGAGCAGTTCTTC. Protein sequence: CAFTPTSGNEQFF.

The V call is TRBV19, the J call TRBJ2-5; TRBD1 agrees at 8 bases. In germline, CDR1 is LNHDA, CDR2 SQIVND (reference sequence). V was clipped by 6 bases and J by 5 bases; unmatched bases: 11. CDR3 length equals 15 residues. CDR3 sequence reads: CASSPGTGSWETQYF. In DNA form, the CDR3 reads TGTGCCAGTAGCCCTGGGACAGGTTCCTGGGAGACCCAGTACTTC.

This rearrangement joins TRBV30 to TRBJ1-1; D gene uncertain. The CDR3 totals 13 residues. V lost 1 base, J lost 10 bases, and 16 bases lay in between. Per the germline V gene, CDR1 is GTSNPN and CDR2 is SVGIG (reference sequence). The DNA for the CDR3 is TGTGCCTGGAGTGCGATTGGAACCAAGGGAGCTTTCTTT. This gives the protein CAWSAIGTKGAFF.

Details on this clone: Other DNA sequences in the sample encode the same CDR3. The chain combines TRBV28 with TRBJ2-7, with 10 nucleotides matching TRBD1. Trimming took 2 bases from V and 0 from J; bases not matched to a gene: 1. This CDR3 contains 15 residues. Germline assignment: CDR1 MDHEN and CDR2 SYDVKM. For the CDR3, the DNA is TGTGCCAGCAGTTTAGGGACAGGGGACTCCTACGAGCAGTACTTC. It yields the protein CASSLGTGDSYEQYF.

The chain combines TRBV4-1 with TRBJ2-1; possibly TRBD2 for D (6 bases). This CDR3 is built from 14 residues. CDR1 MGHRA and CDR2 YSYEKL come from the germline V gene. The V and J ends lost 4 bases and 7 bases respectively, with 14 bases between them. CDR3 in amino acids: CASSPRGLANEQFF. The CDR3 coding sequence is TGCGCCAGCAGCCCTCGGGGACTGGCGAATGAGCAGTTCTTC.

The chain has TRBV9 and TRBJ2-5; TRBD2 might be the D (5 bases). Germline-derived CDR1 and CDR2 are SGDLS and YYNGEE. There are 15 residues in the CDR3. V lost 0 bases to trimming and J lost 5 bases, with 14 bases between them. This chain's CDR3 is CASSVGGSTRETQYF. DNA of the CDR3: TGTGCCAGCAGCGTAGGCGGGTCGACGCGGGAGACCCAGTACTTC.